This T cell receptor beta chain is from a study of blood T cells in healthy people across ages (dated by TCRdb to the mid-2010s). About the investigation overall: In model experiments, template switching captured roughly one uniquely barcoded TCR beta cDNA molecule for every two T cells. The study measured age-related changes in TCR beta repertoire diversity using deep sequencing normalized with unique cDNA molecular identifiers. Donors of different ages were randomly distributed across sequencing lanes to avoid experimental bias. The donors were divided into four age groups: young (average approximately 17 years), middle-aged (about 39), aged (around 59) and long-lived (roughly 88). Two additional independent replicas of 1 million unique cDNA reads from the same blood draw were analyzed for two donors (one aged 18 to 30 and one aged 80 or older).

What the research found in general, with its limitations: Total diversity estimates from one million sequenced T cells were considered lower bounds and underestimates. Observed TCR beta diversity per million T cells fell roughly linearly with age, and a significant reduction was already apparent by age approximately 40. Compared with the aged group, the long-lived group had more naive CD4+ T cells, fewer expanded clones and increased TCR diversity, suggesting age selection. Because donor CMV infection status was unknown, age-related changes in expanded clonotypes were potentially confounded. Because profiling used bulk unsorted PBMCs, naive and antigen-experienced compartments could not be compared conclusively. The percentage of naive T cells measured by flow cytometry correlated strongly with observed TCR beta diversity.

Of note for this clonotype: The antigen this receptor binds is unknown. One base away there is no much larger clone; base qualities are not given.

Library method: 5' RACE. Sequenced on an Illumina HiSeq 2500. A second about 7 to 12 cycle PCR used a sample-barcoded 5' primer and a J-beta primer mix. A unique molecular identifier was introduced onto each TCR beta cDNA molecule by a template-switch 5' adaptor carrying 12 random nucleotides. At least 3 million CDR3-containing paired-end reads were obtained from each sample. First-strand cDNA was synthesized from all RNA with the Mint cDNA synthesis kit, primed by a TRBC-specific oligonucleotide. Following uracil-DNA glycosylase treatment, all cDNA underwent a first 18-cycle PCR with the universal primers M1SS and BC2_uni_R. Turning to the authors' computational methods: Normalization of each sample was performed by random selection of 1 million high-quality reads, each carrying a distinct molecular identifier. Instead of being binned into consensus sequences, reads that shared molecular identifiers were thrown out. MiTCR, with a Q25 quality threshold and the strictest error-elimination algorithm, was used for CDR3 identification, clonotype clustering and error correction. A nonparametric unseen species model using Euler transformation provided a lower-bound estimate of total TCR beta diversity. Using fastp trimming at Q25 and MiXCR clonotype assembly, TCRdb reanalyzed the public sequencing data and kept in-frame beta chains. One record per CDR3 amino acid sequence lists the most common genes and DNA. The V and J calls here are based on TCRdb, not the publication. In this sample the table shows nearly 1 million distinct CDR3 sequences, 45% to 60% of which occur a single time. The ten largest account for about a fifth of the sample.

From its cysteine to its phenylalanine, the CDR3 spans 16 amino acids. The read is trimmed to its CDR3 DNA, 48 bases read in frame from base 1. A distance of 11 bases separates the germline ends of V and J, which lose 0 bases and 0 bases respectively. CDR1 MGHRA and CDR2 YSYEKL were looked up in the germline V gene. The roughly 39 donors, aged roughly 6 to 100 years, were systemically healthy Caucasian individuals from Russia. Approximately 9 milliliters of peripheral blood were collected from each donor into EDTA-treated Vacutainer tubes. Ficoll-Paque density-gradient centrifugation was used to isolate PBMCs, with at least 7 million per sample. Total RNA was extracted from PBMCs with Trizol reagent, with at least 5 micrograms obtained per sample. The percentages of naive CD45RAhigh/CD27high T cells were determined by flow cytometry on a PBMC aliquot from every donor.

Sequenced material: blood. The TCR comes from a woman aged 60-75 years in good health. This sequence uses TRBV4-1 and TRBJ1-1; the D gene lacks a confident call. The CDR3 reads CASSQEIGRMNTEAFF. The nucleotide sequence is given as TGCGCCAGCAGCCAAGAAATCGGACGGATGAACACTGAAGCTTTCTTT.